This is a list of T cell receptor beta chains from one sample in a study of vaccination effects on CD4 cells after COVID-19. No cognate antigen is known for these TCRs. This table comes from immunoSEQ multiplex PCR, and its TCRdb copy is limited to in-frame clones, with some not included. The table includes around 40,000 clones, around 66% detected once. The starting material was CD4+ T cells from PBMCs cultured with a peptide pool, obtained before COVID-19 vaccination. Receptor source: a human donor who had a prior SARS-CoV-2 infection. Both conserved end residues are part of each CDR3. Each record gives: V gene, D gene, J gene, clone size, CDR3 protein, CDR3 DNA. A D gene is named only where the DNA matches it firmly. Clone size is not always given. Where it is, it says once, few, many or a class for expanded clones.

TRBV3-1/TRBV3-2	.	TRBJ2-1	.	CASSQGNPGAYNEQFF	TGTGCCAGCAGCCAAGGTAACCCGGGGGCCTACAATGAGCAGTTCTTC
TRBV7-9	.	TRBJ2-3	.	CASSLAEGSTDTQYF	TGTGCCAGCAGCTTAGCGGAAGGAAGCACAGATACGCAGTATTTT
TRBV4-3	.	TRBJ1-1	.	CASSQAGEWNTEAFF	TGCGCCAGCAGCCAAGCCGGAGAGTGGAACACTGAAGCTTTCTTT
TRBV11-1	.	TRBJ2-3	.	CASSRLVGWGTDTQYF	TGTGCCAGCAGCCGACTCGTGGGGTGGGGCACAGATACGCAGTATTTT
TRBV15	.	TRBJ1-5	few	CATSRDGVSPQHF	TGTGCCACCAGCAGAGATGGAGTGAGCCCCCAGCATTTT
TRBV6-5	.	TRBJ1-2	.	CASSYFGYTF	TGTGCCAGCAGTTACTTCGGCTACACCTTC
TRBV27	.	TRBJ2-3	.	CASSSITGRAWLDTQYF	TGTGCCAGCAGTTCAATAACAGGGAGGGCCTGGTTAGATACGCAGTATTTT
TRBV2	.	TRBJ2-2	.	CATRGLYTGELFF	TGTGCCACCCGGGGGCTATACACCGGGGAGCTGTTTTTT
TRBV5-1	TRBD1	TRBJ1-1	.	CASSGGQGARNTEAFF	TGCGCCAGCAGCGGGGGACAGGGGGCTCGGAACACTGAAGCTTTCTTT
TRBV2	TRBD1	TRBJ2-5	.	CASNTGTGTETQYF	TGTGCCAGCAACACCGGGACAGGGACAGAGACCCAGTACTTC
TRBV4-1	TRBD2	TRBJ2-1	.	CASSQLYTSDEQFF	TGCGCCAGCAGCCAACTTTATACTAGCGATGAGCAGTTCTTC
TRBV7-2	.	TRBJ1-2	few	CASSAQGQFSAGYTF	TGTGCCAGCAGCGCACAGGGCCAATTTTCGGCTGGCTACACCTTC
TRBV6-5	TRBD1	TRBJ2-7	.	CASSYGTENYEQYF	TGTGCCAGCAGTTACGGGACAGAGAACTACGAGCAGTACTTC
TRBV3-1/TRBV3-2	TRBD2	TRBJ2-1	.	CASSQAGTSGYNEQFF	TGTGCCAGCAGCCAAGCCGGGACTAGCGGGTACAATGAGCAGTTCTTC
TRBV7-6	TRBD1	TRBJ1-3	.	CASSLATGAGNTIYF	TGTGCCAGCAGCTTAGCTACAGGGGCTGGAAACACCATATATTTT
TRBV12-5	TRBD2	TRBJ2-1	.	CASGLSAGGPYNEQFF	TGTGCTAGTGGTTTGTCAGCGGGGGGGCCCTACAATGAGCAGTTCTTC
TRBV7-2	.	TRBJ2-5	.	CASSLGLGAETQYF	TGTGCCAGCAGCTTAGGACTAGGAGCAGAGACCCAGTACTTC
TRBV3-1/TRBV3-2	.	TRBJ1-2	.	CASSQAGAGGYGYTF	TGTGCCAGCAGCCAAGCGGGGGCTGGGGGCTATGGCTACACCTTC
TRBV7-2	TRBD1	TRBJ1-6	.	CASSLIVTGQWPLHF	TGTGCCAGCAGCTTAATAGTGACAGGGCAATGGCCCCTCCACTTT
TRBV6-6	.	TRBJ2-1	.	CASSHTSKGLRGAGQFF	TGTGCCAGCAGTCATACCTCAAAAGGACTGCGTGGGGCTGGGCAGTTCTTC
TRBV4-3	.	TRBJ1-4	.	CASSGNRHATNEKLFF	TGCGCCAGCAGCGGCAACAGGCACGCAACTAATGAAAAACTGTTTTTT
TRBV3-1/TRBV3-2	.	TRBJ2-3	.	CASSQGLVADTQYF	TGTGCCAGCAGCCAAGGGCTAGTCGCAGATACGCAGTATTTT
TRBV2	.	TRBJ1-3	once	CASSEAVGGNTIYF	TGTGCCAGCAGTGAAGCGGTCGGTGGAAACACCATATATTTT
TRBV19	.	TRBJ1-1	few	CASSPPKNYREGWVNTEAFF	TGTGCCAGTAGCCCTCCCAAGAATTACAGGGAGGGGTGGGTGAACACTGAAGCTTTCTTT
TRBV5-1	.	TRBJ2-7	large	CASSLDVGSGYEQYF	TGCGCCAGCAGCTTGGATGTCGGGTCGGGCTACGAGCAGTACTTC
TRBV4-3	TRBD2	TRBJ2-2	once	CASSQVLAGDATGELFF	TGCGCCAGCAGCCAAGTACTAGCGGGAGACGCGACCGGGGAGCTGTTTTTT
TRBV19	.	TRBJ1-4	.	CASSMWGGPATNEKLFF	TGTGCCAGTAGTATGTGGGGGGGGCCCGCAACTAATGAAAAACTGTTTTTT
TRBV11-2	TRBD1	TRBJ1-1	.	CASTRGGRGYTEAFF	TGTGCCAGCACACGAGGGGGCAGGGGCTACACTGAAGCTTTCTTT
TRBV5-1	.	TRBJ1-2	.	CASSLTVEDYGYTF	TGCGCCAGCAGCTTGACGGTGGAGGACTATGGCTACACCTTC
TRBV5-1	.	TRBJ1-3	.	CASSLGSLGNTIYF	TGCGCCAGCAGCCTGGGGTCCCTAGGAAACACCATATATTTT
TRBV27	.	TRBJ1-5	.	CASSFISGSNQPQHF	TGTGCCAGCAGTTTCATTTCAGGGAGCAATCAGCCCCAGCATTTT
TRBV12-3/TRBV12-4	.	TRBJ1-2	.	CASSMGSGYTF	TGTGCCAGCAGTATGGGCAGTGGCTACACCTTC